One and the same sample provided the 18 T cell receptor beta chains below, sequenced in a study of cytomegalovirus exposure and HLA in healthy donors. This table comes from immunoSEQ multiplex PCR, and its TCRdb copy is limited to in-frame clones, with some not included. The sample has roughly 130,000 clones; more than 70% are singletons. Sample: PBMCs. The receptors come from a man between 25 and 39 years old in good health and CMV-seronegative.

The chain recombines TRBV30 with TRBJ1-4; maybe TRBD1 (6 bases). The CDR3 has 13 residues. V lost 5 bases, J lost 1 base, and 8 bases lay in between. Germline lookup yields CDR1 GTSNPN and CDR2 SVGIG (reference sequence). In DNA form, the CDR3 reads TGTGCCTGGGAACAGGGAACTAATGAAAAACTGTTTTTT. This codes for CAWEQGTNEKLFF.

This clone was picked up one time. This chain links TRBV19 with TRBJ2-1; TRBD2 aligns across 13 bases. This CDR3 is 16 amino acids long. Germline loops: CDR1 LNHDA, CDR2 SQIVND (reference sequence). The trim removed 3 bases at V and 4 bases at J, leaving 3 bases unmatched. CDR3 residues: CASSISGLAGYNEQFF. The CDR3 DNA sequence: TGTGCCAGTAGTATTTCGGGACTAGCGGGATACAATGAGCAGTTCTTC. The whole variable domain, remainder taken from reference TRBV19 and TRBJ2-1, is DGGITQSPKYLFRKEGQNVTLSCEQNLNHDAMYWYRQDPGQGLRLIYYSQIVNDFQKGDIAEGYSVSREKKESFPLTVTSAQKNPTAFYLCASSISGLAGYNEQFFGPGTRLTVL.

The CDR3 loop reads CSVEKNRVANEQFF. The DNA for the CDR3 is TGCAGCGTTGAAAAAAACAGGGTTGCAAATGAGCAGTTCTTC. This chain connects TRBV29-1 to TRBJ2-1, with a possible D match to TRBD1 (6 bases). Germline lookup yields CDR1 SQVTM and CDR2 ANQGSEA. The CDR3 is made up of 14 amino acids. Deletions cut 2 bases from V and 7 bases from J, with 15 bases between.

The chain uses TRBV5-1 and TRBJ2-1; D call uncertain. CDR1 is SGHRS and CDR2 is YFSETQ in the germline V gene. The CDR3 is 14 residues long. V was shortened by 1 base and J by 10 bases, with 15 bases between the two germline ends. The CDR3 loop reads CASSLSPLYREQFF. The CDR3 bases are TGCGCCAGCAGCTTGTCTCCCCTCTACCGGGAGCAGTTCTTC.

There are a few counts of this clone. Here the CDR3 DNA reads TGTGCCAGCCGTCAGCCCCAGCATTTT. This translates into CASRQPQHF. V usage is TRBV21-1 and J usage is TRBJ1-5. TRBV21-1 has pseudogene status. The CDR3 totals 9 residues.

CDR3 protein: CASSLWMGLAGAGELFF. The CDR3 bases are TGTGCCAGCAGCTTGTGGATGGGACTAGCGGGAGCCGGGGAGCTGTTTTTT. V usage is TRBV5-6 and J usage is TRBJ2-2; TRBD2 agrees at 14 bases. CDR1 and CDR2 from the germline V gene are SGHDT and YYEEEE. V lost 1 base to trimming and J lost 6 bases; unmatched junction nucleotides: 5. This CDR3 comprises 17 residues.

The chain combines TRBV5-4 with TRBJ2-7; maybe TRBD2 (6 bases). The germline CDR1 and CDR2 sequences are SGHNT and YYREEE (reference sequence). The CDR3 loop spans 17 amino acids. V was clipped by 1 base and J by 0 bases, with 17 bases between them. In nucleotides, the CDR3 is TGTGCCAGCAGCTTGATTTCGTCGGGACTGGACTCCTACGAGCAGTACTTC. It is translated as CASSLISSGLDSYEQYF.

The chain combines TRBV11-2 with TRBJ1-1; 7 bases agree with TRBD1. Germline CDR1 SGHAT, CDR2 FQNNGV. The CDR3 has 14 amino acids. With 5 bases clipped from V and 3 bases from J, the junction kept 6 bases outside the gene matches. DNA for the CDR3: TGTGCCAGCAGCCGAGGGGGCTACGACACTGAAGCTTTCTTT. Its protein product is CASSRGGYDTEAFF. The complete variable domain, with remaining parts taken from reference TRBV11-2 and TRBJ1-1, reads EAGVAQSPRYKIIEKRQSVAFWCNPISGHATLYWYQQILGQGPKLLIQFQNNGVVDDSQLPKDRFSAERLKGVDSTLKIQPAKLEDSAVYLCASSRGGYDTEAFFGQGTRLTVV.

The chain is built from TRBV10-3 and TRBJ1-2; 8 nucleotides align to TRBD1. Trimming cost V 8 bases and J 1 base; bases outside gene matches: 6. Germline CDR1 is ENHRY and CDR2 is SYGVKD. The CDR3 totals 14 residues. CDR3 amino acids: CAILADRDNYGYTF. DNA of the CDR3: TGTGCCATCTTGGCGGACAGGGATAACTATGGCTACACCTTC.

There are a few counts of this clone. This sequence joins TRBV30 and TRBJ1-2; D perhaps matches TRBD1 (6 bases). Germline values: CDR1 GTSNPN, CDR2 SVGIG (reference sequence). CDR3 length: 15 residues. Deletions cut 0 bases from V and 0 bases from J, with 11 bases between. CDR3 sequence (DNA): TGTGCCTGGAGTGTACGGGACACTCCTAACTATGGCTACACCTTC. Its protein product is CAWSVRDTPNYGYTF.

J is TRBJ2-7 and V is TRBV27; D is perhaps TRBD2 (6 bases). The germline gives CDR1 MNHEY, CDR2 SMNVEV (reference sequence). This CDR3 has 13 residues. Trimming pared 4 bases from V and 2 bases from J, leaving 9 bases between. CDR3 region: CASSWRVTYEQYF. CDR3 DNA sequence: TGTGCCAGCAGTTGGAGGGTTACCTACGAGCAGTACTTC.

This chain connects TRBV2 to TRBJ1-5; 9 positions match TRBD1. This CDR3 spans 13 amino acids. Germline V gives CDR1 SNHLY, CDR2 FYNNEI. The ends lost 8 bases at V and 7 bases at J; junction bases unmatched: 6. Here the CDR3 DNA reads TGTGCCAGCCACAGGGGACAGGGCCAGCCCCAGCATTTT. Protein product: CASHRGQGQPQHF.

Only one count was recorded for this clone. The V and J genes are TRBV6-6 and TRBJ2-1; 7 bases fit TRBD1. The CDR3 has 11 residues. Germline V gene sequence: CDR1 MNHNY, CDR2 SVGAGI (reference sequence). Trimming cost V 4 bases and J 10 bases; bases outside gene matches: 1. CDR3 in amino acids: CASSLGQEQFF. CDR3 nucleotide sequence: TGTGCCAGCAGTTTGGGACAGGAGCAGTTCTTC.

The rearrangement joins TRBV9 to TRBJ1-1; TRBD1 might be the D (6 bases). CDR1 is SGDLS and CDR2 is YYNGEE in the germline V gene. The CDR3 has 14 amino acids. V dropped 1 base and J dropped 1 base, with 8 bases sitting between them. For the CDR3, the DNA is TGTGCCAGCAGCGTAATGGACAGGAACACTGAAGCTTTCTTT. Amino acid sequence: CASSVMDRNTEAFF.

The chain is built from TRBV5-1 and TRBJ2-7, with 7 bases fitting TRBD1. This CDR3 is 15 amino acids long. Germline assignment: CDR1 SGHRS and CDR2 YFSETQ. V trimming: 0 bases; J trimming: 3 bases; junction bases outside the gene matches: 6. The CDR3 nucleotides read TGCGCCAGCAGCTTGGCTCTGCGACAGGGCTACGAGCAGTACTTC. It encodes CASSLALRQGYEQYF.

The chain recombines TRBV10-2 with TRBJ2-7, with unresolved D. Between the trimmed V and J ends, which lost 4 bases and 0 bases, there was a span of 7 bases. There are 13 residues in the CDR3. CDR1 is WSHSY and CDR2 is SAAADI in the germline V gene. CDR3 sequence: CASSGESSYEQYF. In DNA, the CDR3 is TGCGCCAGCAGTGGCGAGAGCTCCTACGAGCAGTACTTC.

About this clone itself: This sample includes further DNA sequences coding for the same CDR3. The genes are TRBV7-9 and TRBJ2-2; D may be TRBD1 (5 bases). Germline V gene lookup returns CDR1 SEHNR and CDR2 FQNEAQ (reference sequence). V lost 5 bases and J 1 base, leaving 8 bases between the germline ends. CDR3 length: 14 amino acids. CDR3 sequence (DNA): TGTGCCAGCAGCCTTGGACAGAACACCGGGGAGCTGTTTTTT. Its translation: CASSLGQNTGELFF.

This sequence joins TRBV5-6 and TRBJ2-3, with TRBD2 matching 9 bases. The CDR3 runs to 15 residues. Germline CDR1 SGHDT, CDR2 YYEEEE. The J segment lost 5 bases and the V segment lost 3 bases, leaving 7 bases of the junction unmatched. CDR3 loop: CASSSIAGVGDTQYF. CDR3 nucleotides: TGTGCCAGCAGCTCAATAGCGGGAGTGGGAGATACGCAGTATTTT.